The sequence of this TCR beta chain was determined in a study of blood T cell repertoires in COVID-19. The wider study: Both acute and convalescent COVID-19 samples were obtained from the United States, Italy and Spain.

Here immunoSEQ multiplex PCR was the method, and the copy in TCRdb shows in-frame clones only, minus some. This table has about 170,000 clones, 80% to 90% appearing once. Germline CDR1 SGDLS, CDR2 YYNGEE. Unmatched junction bases numbered 10, after V lost 0 bases and J lost 7 bases. The CDR3 loop spans 16 amino acids. V and J are TRBV9 and TRBJ2-5; the match to TRBD1 covers 9 bases. The TCR was taken from a man in his forties who had recovered from COVID-19. The source material was peripheral blood. The CDR3 coding sequence is TGTGCCAGCAGCGTAGGGACAGGGGCGCGCCAGGGGACCCAGTACTTC. Protein: CASSVGTGARQGTQYF. Full variable domain (outside the CDR3, taken from reference TRBV9 and TRBJ2-5): DSGVTQTPKHLITATGQRVTLRCSPRSGDLSVYWYQQSLDQGLQFLIQYYNGEERAKGNILERFSAQQFPDLHSELNLSSLELGDSALYFCASSVGTGARQGTQYFGPGTRLLVL.